Detailed here is one T cell receptor (beta chain). This clonotype was counted only a few times. No cognate antigen has been identified for it. Per-base qualities were not stored, and no clone one base away is much larger. This record belongs to a study of T cells after yellow fever vaccination (dated 2019 in TCRdb). Broadly, across the study: Libraries from fractions with low cell numbers were prepared with the SMART-Seq v4 Ultra Low Input RNA kit. To track T-cell clones before and after primary and booster YFV17D yellow fever vaccination, bulk TCR alpha and beta repertoires were sequenced longitudinally. Two healthy male donors made up the cohort, one aged 18 to 30 years and the other aged 30 to 39 years. Blood samples were taken at several timepoints before and after primary and secondary immunization, and bulk PBMC replicates and cell subsets were isolated. What the work shows at the level of the full study, not this receptor alone: The secondary T-cell response was weaker than the primary response but faster, peaking on day 5 instead of day 15. A small fraction of clonotypes appeared in both the CD4 and CD8 compartments, likely as a result of convergent recombination. Because abundant contaminating clonotypes from the bulk population could be contained in FACS-sorted repertoires, computational filtering was required. Most clones expanded after primary vaccination were re-detected after the booster (96% of CD4 and approximately 88% of CD8), suggesting broad memory maintenance. Because the study included only a couple of donors, the extent to which the findings can be generalized is limited.

TCRdb records Illumina NovaSeq 6000 as the sequencer. TCR cDNA was synthesized by 5'RACE template switching, which introduced a universal primer site and unique molecular identifiers. Priming for cDNA synthesis came from both the TCR alpha and TCR beta constant segments. Two PCR steps were used to amplify libraries, with sample barcodes and sequencing adapters being added in the second step. Libraries were sequenced on Illumina HiSeq 2500 (2x100 bp) or NovaSeq (2x150 bp). In the authors' own workflow: Reads were demultiplexed and collapsed into UMI consensus sequences with MIGEC, and V(D)J alignment was performed with MiXCR. Using edgeR on replicate PBMC samples, clonotypes were called vaccine-responding if FDR was below 0.01 and the log2 fold change was above 5 up to day 15. CD4 or CD8 identity was assigned to each bulk clonotype according to whether the clonotype was present at higher abundance in the sequenced CD4 repertoire or the sequenced CD8 repertoire. TCRdb reran the public reads through fastp at Q25 and MiXCR, keeping productive beta chains. All rows with the same CDR3 protein become a single entry with the most common DNA and genes. TCRdb, not the original authors, processed these V and J calls. Across this sample there are around 300,000 distinct CDR3 sequences, with approximately 4% seen only once. Of the sample, 15% to 20% falls within the top ten clones.

The CDR3 runs 11 residues from the cysteine to the phenylalanine. Kept here is only the CDR3 DNA, which spans 33 bases and is read in frame from base 1. The germline V gene yields MDHEN for CDR1 and SYDVKM for CDR2. V was cut back by 10 bases and J by 10 bases, leaving a gap of 16 bases between them. Reading the label with the study, this specimen's treatment or condition is: live attenuated yellow fever vaccine strain. Two biological replicates of bulk PBMCs were collected at each blood-draw timepoint. PBMCs were isolated from peripheral blood using a standard Ficoll-Paque protocol. TriZol was used to extract RNA from bulk PBMCs, CD4 and CD8 fractions, and dextramer-positive and dextramer-negative fractions.

This chain joins TRBV28 to TRBJ1-1, and the D gene may be TRBD1, 6 bases matching. The origin of this receptor is a man younger than 35 who received the YFV17D yellow fever vaccine. The material was PBMCs, obtained 15 days after the yellow fever booster vaccination. CDR3 sequence: CAIRGRWGAFF. In nucleotides, the sequence is TGTGCCATCAGGGGCCGTTGGGGAGCTTTCTTT.